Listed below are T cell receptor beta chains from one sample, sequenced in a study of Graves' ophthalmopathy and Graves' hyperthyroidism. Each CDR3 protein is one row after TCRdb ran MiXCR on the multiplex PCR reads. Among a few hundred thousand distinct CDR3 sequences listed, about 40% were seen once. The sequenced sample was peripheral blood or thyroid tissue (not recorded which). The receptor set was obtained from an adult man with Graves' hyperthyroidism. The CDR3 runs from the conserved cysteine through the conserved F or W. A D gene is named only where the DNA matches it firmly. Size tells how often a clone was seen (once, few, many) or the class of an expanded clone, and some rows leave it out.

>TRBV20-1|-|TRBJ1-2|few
TGCAGTGCTAGAGAAACTTATGGCTACACCTTC
CSARETYGYTF
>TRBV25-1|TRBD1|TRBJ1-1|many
TGTGCCAGCAGTGAGGCGCCCCACAGGGGGAAGAACACTGAAGCTTTCTTT
CASSEAPHRGKNTEAFF
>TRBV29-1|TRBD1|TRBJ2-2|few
TGCAGCGCCGGGACAGGGGCAACCGGGGAGCTGTTTTTT
CSAGTGATGELFF
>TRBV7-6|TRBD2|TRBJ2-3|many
TGTGCCAGCAGCCTCCCACTAGCGGGGGGGTCGAGCACAGATACGCAGTATTTT
CASSLPLAGGSSTDTQYF
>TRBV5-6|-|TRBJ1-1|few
TGTGCCAGCAGCTTTTTCAGGGGTGTAGACACTGAAGCTTTCTTT
CASSFFRGVDTEAFF
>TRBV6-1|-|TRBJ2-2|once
TGTGCCAGCAGTCCCAGGGACCAACCTCCGGGGGAGCTGTTTTTT
CASSPRDQPPGELFF
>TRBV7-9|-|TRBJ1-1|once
TGTGCCAGCAGCCTAAGATCAGGGACTGAAGCTTTCTTT
CASSLRSGTEAFF
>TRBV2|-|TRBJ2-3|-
TGTGCCAGCAACCCGGGCACAGATACGCAGTATTTT
CASNPGTDTQYF
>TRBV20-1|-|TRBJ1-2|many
TGCAGTGCTAGAGAGGAGGGGGGGGAGGTCTATGGCTACACCTTC
CSAREEGGEVYGYTF
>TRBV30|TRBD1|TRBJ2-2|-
TGTGCCTCAAAGACAGGGGTCCTCACCGGGGAGCTGTTTTTT
CASKTGVLTGELFF
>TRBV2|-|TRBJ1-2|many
TGTGCCAGCCACCGCGGGGGATCTAACTATGGCTACACCTTC
CASHRGGSNYGYTF
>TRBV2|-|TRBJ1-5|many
TGTGCCAGCAGTTACAGTGTTAATCAGCCCCAGCATTTT
CASSYSVNQPQHF
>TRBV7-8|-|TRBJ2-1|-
TGTGCCAGCAGCTTATCGAGGCTCTTCAATGAGCAGTTCTTC
CASSLSRLFNEQFF
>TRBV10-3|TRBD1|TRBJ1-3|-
TGTGCCCCGGGACAGGGGGCTAGTGGAAACACCATATATTTT
CAPGQGASGNTIYF
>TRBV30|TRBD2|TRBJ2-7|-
TGTGCCTGGGAGAGGGGACTAGCGGGAGGAACAGCCTTCGGCGAGCAGTACTTC
CAWERGLAGGTAFGEQYF
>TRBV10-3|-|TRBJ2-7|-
TGTGCCATCAAGATGGGAGCAATCTACGAGCAGTACTTC
CAIKMGAIYEQYF
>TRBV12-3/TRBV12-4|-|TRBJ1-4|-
TGTGCCAGCAGTTCCTGGACCGCGGGCGAAAAACTGTTTTTT
CASSSWTAGEKLFF
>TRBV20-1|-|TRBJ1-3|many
TGCAGTGCCTTCGACAGGAGCTCTGGAAACACCATATATTTT
CSAFDRSSGNTIYF
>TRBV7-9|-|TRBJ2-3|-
TGTGCCAGCAGCCAAGAGGGCGGCGCAGATACGCAGTATTTT
CASSQEGGADTQYF
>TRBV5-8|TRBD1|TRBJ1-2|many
TGTGCCAGCAGCTTGGAAGACAGGGCGGGCTACACCTTC
CASSLEDRAGYTF
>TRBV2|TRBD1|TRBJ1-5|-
TGTGCCAGCAGTCAGAGACAGGGGAATCAGCCCCAGCATTTT
CASSQRQGNQPQHF
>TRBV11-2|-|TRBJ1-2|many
TGTGCCAGCAGCTGGGAGGACAGCTATGGCTACACCTTC
CASSWEDSYGYTF
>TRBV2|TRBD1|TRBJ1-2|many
TGTGCCAGCAGCCCTTCCGGGACAGGGCGTCGGTATGGCTACACCTTC
CASSPSGTGRRYGYTF
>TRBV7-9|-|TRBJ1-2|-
TGCGCCAGCAGCGCAACCCAAGGACAGTTAGGCGACACCTTC
CASSATQGQLGDTF
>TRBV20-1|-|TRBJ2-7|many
TGCAGTGCCATCGTCGGGACTGGCTACGAGCAGTACTTC
CSAIVGTGYEQYF
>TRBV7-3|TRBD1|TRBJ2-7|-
TGTGCCAGCAGCCCAGGCCCGGGACAGGGGACTAGGGAGCAGTACTTC
CASSPGPGQGTREQYF
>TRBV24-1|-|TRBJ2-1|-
TGTGCCACCAGCCAGTCCTCCTACAATGAGCAGTTCTTC
CATSQSSYNEQFF
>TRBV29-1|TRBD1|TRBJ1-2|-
TGCAGCGTAACCGGGACAGGGAACTATGGCTACACCTTC
CSVTGTGNYGYTF
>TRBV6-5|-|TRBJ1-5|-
TGTGCCAGCAGTCGACAGGAGAGCAATCAGCCCCAGCATTTT
CASSRQESNQPQHF
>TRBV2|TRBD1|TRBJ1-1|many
TGTGCCAGCAGTCACAGGGGGCCGGAGAACACTGAAGCTTTCTTT
CASSHRGPENTEAFF
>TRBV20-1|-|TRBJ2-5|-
TGCAGTGCTAGAGAGTCACGTGGGACCCAGTACTTC
CSARESRGTQYF
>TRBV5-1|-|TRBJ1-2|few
TGCGCCAGCAGCTTGGGGGCACCCTATGGCTACACCTTC
CASSLGAPYGYTF
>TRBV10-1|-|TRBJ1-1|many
TGCGCCAGCAGTGAGCAGGTGAACACTGAAGCTTTCTTT
CASSEQVNTEAFF
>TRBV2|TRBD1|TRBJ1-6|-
TGTGCCAGCAGTGAAATGGGGACAGGGTTCGTAACCCTCCACTTT
CASSEMGTGFVTLHF
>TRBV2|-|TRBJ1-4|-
TGTGCCAGCAGTGAAGAAGGGACAACTAATGAAAAACTGTTTTTT
CASSEEGTTNEKLFF
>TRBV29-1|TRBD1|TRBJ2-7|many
TGCTCCGTTAGACAGGGATCCTACGAGCAGTACTTC
CSVRQGSYEQYF
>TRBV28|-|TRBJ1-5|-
TGTGCCAGCAGTTTACCGACGGGCAATCAGCCCCAGCATTTT
CASSLPTGNQPQHF
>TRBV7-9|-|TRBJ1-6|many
TGTGCCAGCAGCTTAGCGCTGGGGGGTTCACCCCTCCACTTT
CASSLALGGSPLHF
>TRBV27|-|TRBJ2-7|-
TGTGCCAGCAGTTTCGGACAGTGGGGCTACGAGCAGTACTTC
CASSFGQWGYEQYF